Following are 22 T cell receptor beta chains from one sample sequenced in a study of blood T cell repertoires in COVID-19. Produced via immunoSEQ multiplex PCR; TCRdb's table is partial and in-frame only. The table has 43,000 or so clones, 86% seen once. Sample: peripheral blood. The receptors shown here come from a man aged 55 to 70 with active COVID-19.

The chain couples TRBV9 to TRBJ2-3, with TRBD2 matching 7 bases. CDR1 and CDR2 from the germline V gene are SGDLS and YYNGEE. The CDR3 is 16 residues long. V shed 0 bases and J 10 bases; nucleotides not matched to a gene: 14. CDR3 protein: CASSVEASGGMKAQYF. The DNA for the CDR3 is TGTGCCAGCAGCGTAGAGGCTAGCGGTGGGATGAAGGCGCAGTATTTT.

This clone was recorded once. The chain joins TRBV7-8 to TRBJ2-1; no clear D gene. V was cut by 4 bases and J by 6 bases, with 10 bases left in between. CDR3 length: 13 amino acids. Germline CDR1 SGHVS, CDR2 FQNEAQ. As DNA, the CDR3 is TGTGCCAGCAGCTCAGCAATCGTCAATGAGCAGTTCTTC. Its protein is CASSSAIVNEQFF.

The CDR3 here is CASSYGHMSNGYTF. In nucleotides, the CDR3 is TGTGCCAGCAGTTACGGTCACATGTCCAATGGCTACACCTTC. V is TRBV6-5 and J is TRBJ1-2; D gene ambiguous. The CDR3 sequence is 14 residues long. Trimming took off 2 bases at V and 6 bases at J, with 13 bases between the two ends. Germline CDR1 is MNHEY and CDR2 is SVGAGI.

The rearrangement uses TRBV19 and TRBJ2-3, with 7 bases lining up with TRBD1. The CDR3 length is 13 residues. The trim removed 8 bases at V and 2 bases at J, leaving 4 bases unmatched. Germline V gene sequence: CDR1 LNHDA, CDR2 SQIVND (reference sequence). CDR3 coding DNA: TGTGCCAGTTCGACAGGGTTCACAGATACGCAGTATTTT. It is translated as CASSTGFTDTQYF. Full variable domain (rest looked up from reference TRBV19 and TRBJ2-3): DGGITQSPKYLFRKEGQNVTLSCEQNLNHDAMYWYRQDPGQGLRLIYYSQIVNDFQKGDIAEGYSVSREKKESFPLTVTSAQKNPTAFYLCASSTGFTDTQYFGPGTRLTVL.

This chain connects TRBV27 to TRBJ2-2; 9 bases align to TRBD2. Germline values: CDR1 MNHEY, CDR2 SMNVEV (reference sequence). Losses at the gene ends were 5 bases for V and 4 bases for J; bases not matched to a gene: 11. This CDR3 comprises 17 residues. CDR3 DNA: TGTGCCAGCAGTCCCTTGGGAGCGGGAGGAAGCACCGGGGAGCTGTTTTTT. Translated: CASSPLGAGGSTGELFF.

This clone was observed once. The chain employs TRBV7-9 and TRBJ1-1; D unclear. Trimming took 7 bases from V and 0 from J, leaving 6 bases between them. The germline V gene encodes CDR1 SEHNR and CDR2 FQNEAQ (reference sequence). The CDR3 sequence is 12 residues long. In DNA, the CDR3 is TGTGCCAGCACCACTATGAACACTGAAGCTTTCTTT. Its translation: CASTTMNTEAFF.

This chain uses TRBV30 with TRBJ2-6, with D possibly being TRBD2 (6 bases). V lost 1 base to trimming and J lost 2 bases, with 6 bases between them. CDR3 length: 14 amino acids. CDR1 is GTSNPN and CDR2 is SVGIG in the germline V gene (reference sequence). The CDR3: CAWSGGAGANVLTF. CDR3 bases: TGTGCCTGGAGTGGGGGGGCTGGGGCCAACGTCCTGACTTTC.

The rearrangement uses TRBV7-8 and TRBJ2-7; D possibly corresponds to TRBD2 (5 bases). CDR3 length: 16 residues. Per the germline V gene, CDR1 is SGHVS and CDR2 is FQNEAQ. The germline V and J ends were trimmed by 3 bases and 0 bases, with 15 bases remaining between them. CDR3 in amino acids: CASSFSLSDPSYEQYF. The CDR3 nucleotides are TGTGCCAGCAGCTTTTCCCTTAGCGACCCCTCCTACGAGCAGTACTTC.

This chain links TRBV19 with TRBJ2-5, with D perhaps matching TRBD2 (6 bases). Trimming cost V 9 bases and J 4 bases, with 18 bases left between them. Germline-derived CDR1 and CDR2 are LNHDA and SQIVND (reference sequence). The CDR3 totals 14 residues. The CDR3 DNA reads TGTGCCAGCGCCCCCGGGACCGGGGGAGAGACCCAGTACTTC. This translates into CASAPGTGGETQYF.

V gene TRBV3-1 (or the pseudogene TRBV3-2) combines with J gene TRBJ2-7; 9 positions agree with TRBD2. Germline CDR1 and CDR2: LGHDT and YNNKEL (reference sequence). CDR3 length equals 14 residues. The V segment lost 4 bases and the J segment 5 bases; nucleotides outside the gene matches: 6. The CDR3 bases are TGTGCCAGCAGCCTAGCGGGAGATGGCCACGAGCAGTACTTC. Its protein product is CASSLAGDGHEQYF.

This clone was seen more than once but under ten times. The V and J genes are TRBV6-6 and TRBJ1-5, with D uncertain. The CDR3 totals 14 residues. The V end lost 3 bases, the J end lost 3 bases, and 9 bases lay between the germline ends. Per germline, CDR1 MNHNY and CDR2 SVGAGI (reference sequence). CDR3 amino acids: CASSYAEFNQPQHF. CDR3 in DNA: TGTGCCAGCAGTTATGCCGAGTTCAATCAGCCCCAGCATTTT.

The chain uses TRBV10-2 and TRBJ1-1, with 7 bases that match TRBD1. The length of the CDR3 is 14 residues. Losses at the gene ends were 5 bases for V and 1 base for J; bases not matched to a gene: 4. The V gene's germline CDR1 is WSHSY and CDR2 SAAADI. CDR3: CASSRTGQNTEAFF. Here the CDR3 DNA reads TGCGCCAGCAGTCGGACAGGTCAGAACACTGAAGCTTTCTTT.

J is TRBJ2-7 and V is TRBV9, with TRBD1 identical over 12 bases. Losses at the gene ends were 4 bases for V and 7 bases for J; bases not matched to a gene: 9. Germline V lookup: CDR1 SGDLS, CDR2 YYNGEE. The CDR3 runs to 15 residues. CDR3 bases: TGTGCCAGCAGCTTATCCGGGACAGGGGGCGCGGAGCAGTACTTC. It codes for CASSLSGTGGAEQYF.

The chain links TRBV4-1 to TRBJ2-5, with TRBD2 matching over 9 bases. Germline V lookup: CDR1 MGHRA, CDR2 YSYEKL. V dropped 2 bases and J dropped 4; count of bases not matched to a gene: 8. This CDR3 region has 16 residues. CDR3 sequence reads: CASSQLAGETGETQYF. The DNA for the CDR3 is TGCGCCAGCAGCCAATTAGCGGGAGAGACTGGAGAGACCCAGTACTTC.

The chain is built from TRBV6-5 and TRBJ1-4; tentative D call: TRBD1 (5 bases). CDR1 and CDR2 (germline): MNHEY, SVGAGI. The CDR3 extends over 14 amino acids. V was cut by 8 bases and J by 3 bases, with 13 bases left in between. This chain's CDR3 is CASGAGAPNEKLFF. As DNA, the CDR3 is TGTGCCAGCGGGGCAGGAGCGCCTAATGAAAAACTGTTTTTT.

V usage is TRBV2 and J usage is TRBJ2-5; D may be TRBD1 (6 bases). This CDR3 has 15 amino acids. Looked up from germline, CDR1 is SNHLY and CDR2 is FYNNEI. V was shortened by 3 bases and J by 2 bases, with 13 bases between the two germline ends. Here the CDR3 DNA reads TGTGCCAGCAGTGATGACCGGGACAATCAAGAGACCCAGTACTTC. This translates into CASSDDRDNQETQYF.

The chain carries TRBV5-1 and TRBJ2-7; 9 nucleotides agree with TRBD2. J was trimmed by 0 bases and V by 4 bases; bases with no gene match: 8. The CDR3 is 16 amino acids. Germline V CDR1 and CDR2: SGHRS, YFSETQ. CDR3 nucleotides: TGCGCCAGCAGCCGCCGACTAGCGGAGAGCTCCTACGAGCAGTACTTC. Protein: CASSRRLAESSYEQYF.

The chain couples TRBV27 to TRBJ2-1; no firm D call. Germline assignment: CDR1 MNHEY and CDR2 SMNVEV (reference sequence). Between the trimmed V and J ends, which lost 3 bases and 4 bases, there was a span of 4 bases. CDR3 size: 12 residues. For the CDR3, the DNA is TGTGCCAGCAGTTTTCTATACAATGAGCAGTTCTTC. Encoded protein: CASSFLYNEQFF.

V gene TRBV19 combines with J gene TRBJ1-4; 8 bases match TRBD1. After removal of 10 bases from V and 8 bases from J, the junction contained 9 bases not matched to a gene. This CDR3 spans 13 amino acids. Germline loops: CDR1 LNHDA, CDR2 SQIVND (reference sequence). For the CDR3, the DNA is TGTGCCACCTCCAGGGGGCGCGAAGAAAAACTGTTTTTT. This codes for CATSRGREEKLFF.

The chain employs TRBV7-3 and TRBJ2-3; 9 bases align to TRBD2. Germline CDR1 and CDR2: SGHTA and FQGTGA. The CDR3 consists of 16 residues. The J segment lost 1 base and the V segment lost 5 bases, leaving 7 bases of the junction unmatched. CDR3 nucleotides: TGTGCCAGCAGCCCCGGGTTAGCGGGGGGCACAGATACGCAGTATTTT. This gives the protein CASSPGLAGGTDTQYF. Filled out from reference TRBV7-3 and TRBJ2-3, the complete variable domain reads GAGVSQTPSNKVTEKGKYVELRCDPISGHTALYWYRQSLGQGPEFLIYFQGTGAADDSGLPNDRFFAVRPEGSVSTLKIQRTERGDSAVYLCASSPGLAGGTDTQYFGPGTRLTVL.

V and J are TRBV2 and TRBJ2-7; 7 bases agree with TRBD2. The CDR3 spans 16 residues. The V segment lost 3 bases and the J segment 0 bases; nucleotides outside the gene matches: 8. Germline V lookup: CDR1 SNHLY, CDR2 FYNNEI. The CDR3 bases are TGTGCCAGCAGTGACGGGCGGGGGTCGGTCTCCTACGAGCAGTACTTC. The encoded protein is CASSDGRGSVSYEQYF. Complete variable domain (other parts from reference TRBV2 and TRBJ2-7): EPEVTQTPSHQVTQMGQEVILRCVPISNHLYFYWYRQILGQKVEFLVSFYNNEISEKSEIFDDQFSVERPDGSNFTLKIRSTKLEDSAMYFCASSDGRGSVSYEQYFGPGTRLTVT.

V and J are TRBV19 and TRBJ1-1; 10 bases fit TRBD1. CDR3 length: 14 residues. The trim removed 5 bases at V and 4 bases at J, leaving 4 bases unmatched. Germline CDR1 and CDR2: LNHDA and SQIVND (reference sequence). CDR3 in DNA: TGTGCCAGTAGTCCCGACAGGGGGCTCACTGAAGCTTTCTTT. Residues: CASSPDRGLTEAFF.